Listed below are T cell receptor beta chains from one sample, sequenced in a study of blood T cell repertoires in COVID-19. Sequencing used immunoSEQ multiplex PCR; TCRdb keeps in-frame clones, though not all of them. The profile shows about 270,000 clones, more than 75% of them singletons. What was sequenced was peripheral blood. Receptors were obtained from a middle-aged man with active or convalescent COVID-19. The CDR3 runs from the conserved cysteine through the conserved F or W. The order of the fields is D gene, V gene, clone size, J gene, CDR3 DNA, CDR3 protein. A D gene is named only where the DNA matches it firmly. Clone size is stated in some rows and not others, as once, few, many or a class when expanded.

NA	TRBV19	NA	TRBJ1-6	TGTGCCAGTAGTATTCCCGGCGGGGGGTCACCCCTCCACTTT	CASSIPGGGSPLHF
TRBD2	TRBV9	NA	TRBJ2-7	TGTGCCAGCAGCAGGACCCAAACTAGCGGGGGTTACGAGCAGTACTTC	CASSRTQTSGGYEQYF
NA	TRBV18	NA	TRBJ2-3	TGTGCCAGCTCACCACCGGAGGGGGGGCGGGAAGATACGCAGTATTTT	CASSPPEGGREDTQYF
TRBD2	TRBV5-8	once	TRBJ2-1	TGTGCCAGCAGCCGGGGACTAGCGGGGGTAATTTCCTACAATGAGCAGTTCTTC	CASSRGLAGVISYNEQFF
TRBD2	TRBV5-1	NA	TRBJ2-7	TGCGCCAGCAGCTTTGAGCTAGCGGGAGTAGGAGGCGAGCAGTACTTC	CASSFELAGVGGEQYF
TRBD2	TRBV30	NA	TRBJ2-7	TGTGCCTGGAGTGTCCTGGGACTAGTTCGAGCCGAGCAGTACTTC	CAWSVLGLVRAEQYF
TRBD1	TRBV30	NA	TRBJ1-1	TGTGCCTGGAGTGGGCAGGGGGCGCCGAACACTGAAGCTTTCTTT	CAWSGQGAPNTEAFF
NA	TRBV19	NA	TRBJ2-3	TGTGCCAGCGGGGGGTGGGGGCTCGGCACAGATACGCAGTATTTT	CASGGWGLGTDTQYF
TRBD1	TRBV5-1	NA	TRBJ1-2	TGCGCCAGCAGACCCGGACAGGGGACAAGCTATGGCTACACCTTC	CASRPGQGTSYGYTF
NA	TRBV2	few	TRBJ1-6	TGTGCCAGCTACGCGAGCTCCTATAATTCACCCCTCCACTTT	CASYASSYNSPLHF
NA	TRBV28	NA	TRBJ2-5	TGTGCCGGACGTGAGGGGGGGGAGAGGACCCAGTACTTC	CAGREGGERTQYF
NA	TRBV2	NA	TRBJ2-3	TGTGCCAGCAGTCCCCTAGATGCGCAGTATTTT	CASSPLDAQYF
TRBD1	TRBV19	NA	TRBJ2-7	TGTGCCAGTAGTATACCGGGAGGGACAGGGGCAACCTACGAGCAGTACTTC	CASSIPGGTGATYEQYF
NA	TRBV7-3	NA	TRBJ2-1	TGTGCCAGCAGCGACGGTGGGACACGGTACAATGAGCAGTTCTTC	CASSDGGTRYNEQFF
TRBD1	TRBV29-1	NA	TRBJ1-1	TGCAGCGTTGCTAGGCAGGGGGCCGAAGCTTTCTTT	CSVARQGAEAFF
TRBD2	TRBV25-1	NA	TRBJ2-7	TGTGCCAGCAGTGATATGGCGGGAGGGCCCTCCTACGAGCAGTACTTC	CASSDMAGGPSYEQYF
NA	TRBV25-1	NA	TRBJ1-6	TGTGCCAGCAGTTATACAGGGCAGGCCCTCCACTTT	CASSYTGQALHF
NA	TRBV5-6	NA	TRBJ2-3	TGTGCCAGCAGCCGATCGGTCTCAGATACGCAGTATTTT	CASSRSVSDTQYF
NA	TRBV12-3/TRBV12-4	NA	TRBJ1-4	TGTGCCAGCAGTTTCGGCGGGGTTGAAAAACTGTTTTTT	CASSFGGVEKLFF
NA	TRBV24-1	NA	TRBJ2-1	TGTGCCACCAGTGATGGGGGACTTCCCGCGCTGTTCTTC	CATSDGGLPALFF
NA	TRBV5-5	NA	TRBJ1-3	TGTGCCAGCAGCTTTTCCAGCGGACCTGGCTCTGGAAACACCATATATTTT	CASSFSSGPGSGNTIYF
TRBD2	TRBV11-2	NA	TRBJ2-1	TGTGCCAGCAGTCACGGGCTAGCGGGGGTCTACAATGAGCAGTTCTTC	CASSHGLAGVYNEQFF
TRBD1	TRBV5-1	NA	TRBJ2-7	TGCGCCAGCAGTCAAAACAGGGGAAACGAGCAGTACTTC	CASSQNRGNEQYF
TRBD1	TRBV11-2	NA	TRBJ1-2	TGTGCCAGCAGCACCGACAGGGGCGGCTACACCTTC	CASSTDRGGYTF
TRBD1	TRBV5-1	NA	TRBJ2-1	TGCGCCAGTGCTTGGACAGGGCAATCCTACAATGAGCAGTTCTTC	CASAWTGQSYNEQFF
NA	TRBV12-1	NA	TRBJ2-1	TGTGCCAGCAGCTTTAATCTAAGATCTAGGCAGTTCTTC	CASSFNLRSRQFF
TRBD1	TRBV7-3	NA	TRBJ2-5	TGTGCCAGCAGCCTACACAGGGGGCGCGTGGAGACCCAGTACTTC	CASSLHRGRVETQYF
TRBD1	TRBV6-5	NA	TRBJ1-2	TGTGCCAGCATGCAGAGACAGGGGAACGTCTGGGGCTACACCTTC	CASMQRQGNVWGYTF
NA	TRBV11-2	NA	TRBJ2-2	TGTGCCAGCAGCTTAGGGCAGAACACCGGGGAGCTGTTTTTT	CASSLGQNTGELFF
TRBD1	TRBV15	NA	TRBJ1-6	TGTGCCACCAGCAGATCGGTGGGGACAGGGGGTACGGCCCTCCACTTT	CATSRSVGTGGTALHF
NA	TRBV4-1	few	TRBJ1-1	TGCGCCAGCAGCCAAGAGGGAGGGGCTGAAGCTTTCTTT	CASSQEGGAEAFF
NA	TRBV14	NA	TRBJ1-3	TGTGCCAGCAGCCATACAGGGAATTCGGGAAACACCATATATTTT	CASSHTGNSGNTIYF
TRBD1	TRBV15	few	TRBJ1-5	TGTGCCACCAGCAGGCCCCCAGGGGGCAGGGTGGGGAATCAGCCCCAGCATTTT	CATSRPPGGRVGNQPQHF
NA	TRBV11-2	NA	TRBJ1-2	TGTGCCAGCAGCTTAGACCAGGGTCAGGGCGGCTACACCTTC	CASSLDQGQGGYTF
TRBD1	TRBV29-1	NA	TRBJ2-4	TGCAGCGTGGAATTTCCGGGACAGGGAGGCACTCAGTACTTC	CSVEFPGQGGTQYF
TRBD2	TRBV9	NA	TRBJ2-3	TGTGCCAGCAGCGTAGCCCCTAGCGGGAGTAGCACAGATACGCAGTATTTT	CASSVAPSGSSTDTQYF